These T cell receptor beta chains were read from a single sample in a study of T-cell reconstitution after alpha-beta-depleted transplantation in children. TCRdb reprocessed the PCR reads via MiXCR and lists one record per CDR3 protein. This table holds about 980,000 distinct CDR3 sequences, roughly 29% found once. The material was PBMCs, mostly from graft donor cells, obtained 360 days after TCRalphabeta/CD19-depleted stem cell transplant. The receptor set was obtained from a boy under two years old who had a stem cell transplant for SCID, so the T cells may come from the graft donor. CDR3s include the opening cysteine and the closing phenylalanine or tryptophan. D genes are given only for firm matches. Only some rows state a clone size, as once, few, many or a class for expanded clones.

clone size	J gene	V gene	D gene	CDR3 protein	CDR3 DNA
few	TRBJ2-7	TRBV6-1	.	CASRPQGGLGEQYF	TGTGCCAGCAGACCGCAGGGTGGTCTAGGCGAGCAGTACTTC
.	TRBJ2-3	TRBV12-3/TRBV12-4	.	CASSLENWDTQYF	TGTGCCAGCAGTTTAGAGAATTGGGATACGCAGTATTTT
.	TRBJ2-1	TRBV10-3	.	CAISEKDSYNEQFF	TGTGCCATCAGTGAAAAGGACAGCTACAATGAGCAGTTCTTC
.	TRBJ2-7	TRBV3-1	TRBD1	CASSHPGQGYYEQYF	TGTGCCAGCAGCCATCCGGGACAGGGATACTACGAGCAGTACTTC
few	TRBJ2-2	TRBV27	TRBD2	CASSQPLTSSNTGELFF	TGTGCCAGCAGCCAACCGCTGACTAGCTCGAACACCGGGGAGCTGTTTTTT
.	TRBJ2-3	TRBV4-3	.	CASSQGVHHYTDTQYF	TGCGCCAGCAGCCAAGGGGTCCACCACTACACAGATACGCAGTATTTT
.	TRBJ2-1	TRBV6-5	TRBD2	CASSYRGLANNEQFF	TGTGCCAGCAGTTATAGAGGACTAGCCAACAATGAGCAGTTCTTC
few	TRBJ2-7	TRBV7-3	TRBD2	CASRREGYEQYF	TGTGCCAGCAGGCGGGAGGGGTACGAGCAGTACTTC
.	TRBJ2-7	TRBV12-3/TRBV12-4	.	CASSTQGGPYEQYF	TGTGCCAGCAGCACCCAGGGCGGGCCCTACGAGCAGTACTTC
few	TRBJ1-4	TRBV18	.	CASSPNPVATNEKLFF	TGTGCCAGCTCACCAAATCCAGTGGCAACTAATGAAAAACTGTTTTTT
few	TRBJ2-7	TRBV29-1	TRBD1	CSAETGPNYEQYF	TGCAGCGCTGAGACAGGGCCCAACTACGAGCAGTACTTC
.	TRBJ2-5	TRBV12-3/TRBV12-4	TRBD1	CASSEGQGPFFRLEETQYF	TGTGCCAGCAGCGAGGGACAGGGTCCTTTCTTCAGGCTGGAAGAGACCCAGTACTTC
.	TRBJ1-6	TRBV5-6	.	CASSPGARFGSPLHF	TGTGCCAGCAGCCCGGGGGCGCGTTTCGGTTCACCCCTCCACTTT
few	TRBJ2-1	TRBV4-2	.	CASSQEISLGGNEQFF	TGTGCCAGCAGCCAAGAGATAAGTCTAGGAGGGAATGAGCAGTTCTTC
.	TRBJ1-1	TRBV5-4	.	CASSQRRGREDTEAFF	TGTGCCAGCAGCCAGAGGAGAGGAAGGGAAGACACTGAAGCTTTCTTT
few	TRBJ2-7	TRBV7-9	.	CASSLAVKSTDEQYF	TGTGCCAGCAGCTTAGCGGTTAAGTCGACGGACGAGCAGTACTTC
few	TRBJ2-3	TRBV4-1	.	CASSQDWPSRADTQYF	TGCGCCAGCAGCCAAGATTGGCCCTCCCGCGCAGATACGCAGTATTTT
.	TRBJ2-6	TRBV5-1	TRBD1	CASDQGAAGANVLTF	TGCGCCAGCGACCAGGGGGCAGCGGGGGCCAACGTCCTGACTTTC
.	TRBJ2-2	TRBV20-1	.	CSASGRNTGELFF	TGCAGTGCTAGCGGGAGGAACACCGGGGAGCTGTTTTTT
.	TRBJ2-1	TRBV4-1	TRBD2	CASSQELAGPYNEQFF	TGCGCCAGCAGCCAAGAACTAGCGGGGCCCTACAATGAGCAGTTCTTC
few	TRBJ1-2	TRBV9	TRBD1	CASSPLGTGHYGYTF	TGTGCCAGCAGCCCCCTCGGGACAGGGCACTATGGCTACACCTTC
.	TRBJ1-1	TRBV6-1	TRBD1	CASNRQGEVNTEAFF	TGTGCCAGCAATCGACAGGGCGAGGTGAACACTGAAGCTTTCTTT
.	TRBJ2-2	TRBV9	TRBD2	CASSVAARGGNTGELFF	TGTGCCAGCAGCGTAGCAGCGCGCGGGGGGAACACCGGGGAGCTGTTTTTT
.	TRBJ2-7	TRBV6-1	.	CASWGAGWAYEQYF	TGTGCCAGCTGGGGGGCTGGCTGGGCCTACGAGCAGTACTTC
.	TRBJ2-1	TRBV5-6	TRBD2	CASSWDRLAGSLYNEQFF	TGTGCCAGCAGCTGGGACCGACTAGCGGGAAGCCTATACAATGAGCAGTTCTTC
.	TRBJ2-2	TRBV20-1	.	CSAKTTGSGELFF	TGCAGTGCTAAAACAACCGGGTCCGGGGAGCTGTTTTTT
once	TRBJ2-5	TRBV12-3/TRBV12-4	.	CASSLADVYQETQYF	TGTGCCAGCAGTTTAGCGGACGTATATCAAGAGACCCAGTACTTC
many	TRBJ2-1	TRBV12-3/TRBV12-4	.	CASSLWVPQIGDEQFF	TGTGCCAGCAGTTTATGGGTTCCCCAGATCGGGGATGAGCAGTTCTTC
.	TRBJ2-3	TRBV4-2	TRBD2	CASSPGLAGAAPTDTQYF	TGTGCCAGCAGCCCCGGACTAGCGGGGGCCGCCCCCACAGATACGCAGTATTTT
.	TRBJ2-1	TRBV20-1	.	CSAKEGDNEQFF	TGCAGTGCCAAGGAGGGGGACAATGAGCAGTTCTTC
few	TRBJ2-1	TRBV20-1	.	CSASARGAYNEQFF	TGCAGTGCTAGTGCCAGGGGCGCCTACAATGAGCAGTTCTTC
few	TRBJ1-2	TRBV12-3/TRBV12-4	TRBD1	CASKGQGANGYTF	TGTGCCAGCAAGGGACAGGGGGCTAACGGCTACACCTTC
.	TRBJ1-2	TRBV28	.	CASARWTAANGYTF	TGTGCCAGCGCCCGCTGGACAGCAGCTAATGGCTACACCTTC
once	TRBJ1-1	TRBV18	.	CASSPLLLPGLDEAFF	TGTGCCAGCTCACCGCTACTTCTCCCAGGTTTGGATGAAGCTTTCTTT
.	TRBJ2-7	TRBV19	TRBD1	CASSSWDRDEQYF	TGTGCCAGTAGTTCCTGGGACAGAGATGAGCAGTACTTC
.	TRBJ2-1	TRBV3-1	.	CASSQMTAGNNEQFF	TGTGCCAGCAGCCAAATGACTGCGGGGAACAATGAGCAGTTCTTC
few	TRBJ1-6	TRBV4-3	TRBD1	CASSQEGTGFIHSPLHF	TGCGCCAGCAGCCAAGAGGGGACAGGGTTCATTCATTCACCCCTCCACTTT
few	TRBJ2-2	TRBV10-3	TRBD1	CAISPGQGPPRLFF	TGTGCCATCAGTCCGGGACAGGGGCCTCCACGGCTGTTTTTT
.	TRBJ2-3	TRBV7-9	.	CASSPNHGVTDTQYF	TGTGCCAGCAGCCCCAATCACGGGGTCACAGATACGCAGTATTTT
.	TRBJ1-4	TRBV19	.	CASRIYGSTNEKLFF	TGTGCCAGTAGGATCTACGGTTCAACTAATGAAAAACTGTTTTTT
few	TRBJ2-2	TRBV11-1	.	CASSFAHRGELFF	TGTGCCAGCAGCTTTGCGCACCGCGGGGAGCTGTTTTTT
few	TRBJ2-5	TRBV12-3/TRBV12-4	.	CASSPGDFSERKTQYF	TGTGCCAGCAGTCCAGGGGACTTCTCTGAACGAAAGACCCAGTACTTC
many	TRBJ1-5	TRBV12-3/TRBV12-4	.	CASSFQGGNQPQHF	TGTGCCAGCAGTTTTCAGGGTGGCAATCAGCCCCAGCATTTT
.	TRBJ2-7	TRBV5-1	.	CASTFPGHHSYEQYF	TGCGCCAGTACGTTCCCGGGACACCACTCCTACGAGCAGTACTTC
few	TRBJ2-5	TRBV4-2	TRBD2	CASSRGRPGLDFQETQYF	TGTGCCAGCAGCCGAGGACGTCCGGGACTAGATTTCCAAGAGACCCAGTACTTC
few	TRBJ2-5	TRBV9	.	CASSSRADFSGTQYF	TGTGCCAGCAGCTCACGAGCGGACTTCTCTGGGACCCAGTACTTC
.	TRBJ2-7	TRBV13	TRBD1	CASSLLPRGYEQYF	TGTGCCAGCAGCTTATTGCCCAGGGGGTACGAGCAGTACTTC
many	TRBJ2-3	TRBV27	.	CASSLGRGDTQYF	TGTGCCAGCAGTTTAGGACGAGGGGATACGCAGTATTTT
many	TRBJ2-1	TRBV4-1	.	CASTAGTIPNNEQFF	TGCGCCAGCACCGCGGGGACCATACCCAACAATGAGCAGTTCTTC
.	TRBJ1-3	TRBV29-1	.	CSVMVPAENTIYF	TGCAGCGTGATGGTGCCCGCGGAAAACACCATATATTTT
few	TRBJ2-1	TRBV5-1	TRBD1	CASSLDRDRAYNEQFF	TGCGCCAGCAGCTTGGACCGGGACAGGGCTTACAATGAGCAGTTCTTC
.	TRBJ2-2	TRBV29-1	.	CSVGEVDEKSRTGELFF	TGCAGCGTGGGGGAGGTAGACGAAAAAAGTCGGACCGGGGAGCTGTTTTTT
few	TRBJ1-5	TRBV9	.	CASSVGWGPSQPQHF	TGTGCCAGCAGCGTAGGCTGGGGGCCGAGTCAGCCCCAGCATTTT
few	TRBJ1-1	TRBV20-1	.	CSALSNTEAFF	TGCAGTGCTCTCAGTAACACTGAAGCTTTCTTT
few	TRBJ2-1	TRBV7-2	.	CASGWGLYNEQFF	TGTGCCTCGGGGTGGGGGCTCTACAATGAGCAGTTCTTC
.	TRBJ2-7	TRBV10-3	.	CAISESAGEQYF	TGTGCCATCAGTGAGTCGGCTGGCGAGCAGTACTTC
once	TRBJ1-4	TRBV4-3	.	CASSQGGEGLNEKLFF	TGCGCCAGCAGCCAAGGCGGGGAGGGCCTTAATGAAAAACTGTTTTTT